This passage covers 27 T cell receptor beta chains from one sample sequenced in a study of CD8 T cells in ankylosing spondylitis. Using its own MiXCR run on the 5' RACE reads, TCRdb lists one record per CDR3 protein. Here the sample spans 50,000 or so distinct CDR3 sequences, 7.4% being singletons. The material sequenced was blood, either unsorted or a sorted T cell fraction (not recorded which). These receptors came from a female donor with ankylosing spondylitis or in good health (not recorded which).

This clonotype was observed many times. This chain connects TRBV18 to TRBJ1-1; D is ambiguous. Deletions cut 2 bases from V and 3 bases from J, with 16 bases between. Germline loops: CDR1 KGHSH, CDR2 LQKENI. The CDR3 consists of 16 residues. In DNA, the CDR3 is TGTGCCAGCTCACCAAACACGGACGGACCTTACACTGAAGCTTTCTTT. Its translation: CASSPNTDGPYTEAFF.

This clonotype was picked up many times. CDR3 protein: CASRDLNEKLFF. The CDR3 nucleotides read TGCGCCAGCAGGGACCTTAATGAAAAACTGTTTTTT. The chain combines TRBV5-1 with TRBJ1-4; D ambiguous. CDR1 and CDR2 from the germline V gene are SGHRS and YFSETQ. The CDR3 is 12 residues long. V was clipped by 5 bases and J by 4 bases, with 6 bases between them.

This clonotype occurred a few times. The genes are TRBV5-5 and TRBJ1-5; D unresolved. Trimming left V 3 bases short and J 1 base short, with 11 bases between. Germline CDR1 reads SGHKS; CDR2 reads YYEKEE (reference sequence). The CDR3 loop spans 15 amino acids. In nucleotides, the CDR3 is TGTGCCAGCAGCTCGGATGATTCCAGCAATCAGCCCCAGCATTTT. It codes for CASSSDDSSNQPQHF.

There are many counts of this clonotype. This chain joins TRBV5-1 and TRBJ2-1, with 9 nucleotides matching TRBD2. This CDR3 is built from 15 residues. With 0 bases clipped from V and 5 bases from J, the junction kept 3 bases outside the gene matches. Germline V gene sequence: CDR1 SGHRS, CDR2 YFSETQ. The CDR3 sequence is CASSLALAGNNEQFF. The CDR3 bases are TGCGCCAGCAGCTTGGCTCTAGCGGGGAACAATGAGCAGTTCTTC.

This clonotype was observed a handful of times. The rearrangement links TRBV7-9 to TRBJ2-5, with TRBD2 as a possible D gene (5 bases). There are 15 residues in the CDR3. Germline V gives CDR1 SEHNR, CDR2 FQNEAQ (reference sequence). V was pared by 2 bases and J by 3 bases, with 13 bases between. CDR3: CASSLLLGIEETQYF. In nucleotides, the CDR3 is TGTGCCAGCAGCTTACTACTAGGGATTGAAGAGACCCAGTACTTC.

This clonotype was seen many times. The CDR3 region is CASRPSGTDTQYF. As DNA, the CDR3 is TGTGCCAGCAGACCGAGTGGCACAGATACGCAGTATTTT. The chain carries TRBV12-3 or TRBV12-4 and TRBJ2-3; D remains unclear. The CDR3 loop spans 13 amino acids. Trimming took 6 bases from V and 1 from J, leaving 8 bases between them.

This clonotype was seen ten or more times. This sequence joins TRBV5-1 and TRBJ1-6, with D uncertain. Germline V gene sequence: CDR1 SGHRS, CDR2 YFSETQ. V dropped 0 bases and J dropped 15 bases, with 13 bases sitting between them. The CDR3 runs to 13 residues. CDR3 loop: CASSLGTGRDLHF. The CDR3 nucleotides read TGCGCCAGCAGCTTGGGGACCGGACGGGACCTCCACTTT. Combining the CDR3 with reference TRBV5-1 and TRBJ1-6 gives the whole variable domain KAGVTQTPRYLIKTRGQQVTLSCSPISGHRSVSWYQQTPGQGLQFLFEYFSETQRNKGNFPGRFSGRQFSNSRSEMNVSTLELGDSALYLCASSLGTGRDLHFGNGTRLTVT.

The table lists this clonotype with many counts. The V and J genes are TRBV10-2 and TRBJ2-1; no firm D call. Trimming cost V 6 bases and J 7 bases, with 10 bases left between them. The CDR3 is 12 residues long. Germline V gives CDR1 WSHSY, CDR2 SAAADI. This chain's CDR3 is CASRGFANEQFF. CDR3 sequence (DNA): TGCGCCAGCAGGGGCTTTGCGAATGAGCAGTTCTTC.

This clonotype was seen at least ten times. The chain couples TRBV20-1 to TRBJ2-2; 9 bases fit TRBD1. J was trimmed by 4 bases and V by 4 bases; bases with no gene match: 4. CDR3 size: 14 residues. CDR1 and CDR2 (germline): DFQATT, SNEGSKA (reference sequence). The DNA for the CDR3 is TGCAGTGCTACGACAGGGGGGTCCACCGGGGAGCTGTTTTTT. It yields the protein CSATTGGSTGELFF.

This clonotype was seen a handful of times. The rearrangement joins TRBV7-3 to TRBJ2-5, with D maybe TRBD2 (5 bases). Trimming cost V 5 bases and J 6 bases, with 19 bases left between them. CDR3 length equals 15 residues. In germline, CDR1 is SGHTA, CDR2 FQGTGA. The CDR3 protein is CASSPASGSIQTQYF. CDR3 DNA sequence: TGTGCCAGCAGCCCAGCCTCTGGGAGTATTCAGACCCAGTACTTC.

This clonotype was counted at least ten times. The chain is built from TRBV19 and TRBJ2-1; no clear D gene. CDR3 length: 14 amino acids. Per germline, CDR1 LNHDA and CDR2 SQIVND (reference sequence). Trimming removed 1 base at V and 2 bases at J, with 6 bases between. CDR3 sequence (DNA): TGTGCCAGTAGTATAGTGGGGACCTACAATGAGCAGTTCTTC. Its protein product is CASSIVGTYNEQFF.

This clonotype was found many times. V is TRBV5-1 and J is TRBJ2-7, with 8 nucleotides matching TRBD1. Per the germline V gene, CDR1 is SGHRS and CDR2 is YFSETQ. V dropped 6 bases and J dropped 2; count of bases not matched to a gene: 10. The CDR3 has 15 residues. CDR3 sequence (DNA): TGCGCCAGCACCACCAACCGACAGGGGACCTACGAGCAGTACTTC. This codes for CASTTNRQGTYEQYF.

This clonotype was seen repeatedly, ten times or more. V gene TRBV28 combines with J gene TRBJ2-5; D might be TRBD1 (6 bases). The CDR3 has 15 residues. The V and J ends lost 5 bases and 5 bases respectively, with 18 bases between them. Germline V gene data show CDR1 as MDHEN and CDR2 as SYDVKM. CDR3 loop: CASSRRQAGRETQYF. Here the CDR3 DNA reads TGTGCCAGCAGTCGAAGACAGGCGGGTCGGGAGACCCAGTACTTC.

This clonotype was detected many times. The chain recombines TRBV20-1 with TRBJ1-4; D may be TRBD1 (5 bases). The CDR3 runs 15 residues. V dropped 3 bases and J dropped 3 bases, with 14 bases sitting between them. In germline, CDR1 is DFQATT, CDR2 SNEGSKA (reference sequence). The CDR3 sequence: CSASRGLLSNEKLFF. CDR3 nucleotides: TGCAGTGCTAGCCGGGGCCTATTATCTAATGAAAAACTGTTTTTT.

Many counts were recorded for this clonotype. The CDR3 loop is CASSFRGRGSSFIGELFF. The DNA of the CDR3 is TGTGCCAGCAGTTTTAGGGGGCGAGGGTCGAGCTTTATCGGGGAGCTGTTTTTT. J is TRBJ2-2 and V is TRBV27, with TRBD1 matching over 7 bases. The CDR3 extends over 18 amino acids. V trimming: 3 bases; J trimming: 7 bases; junction bases outside the gene matches: 17. Germline CDR1 reads MNHEY; CDR2 reads SMNVEV (reference sequence).

This clonotype was seen ten or more times. The gene calls are TRBV25-1 and TRBJ2-2; perhaps TRBD2 as D (5 bases). The CDR3 covers 14 residues. Trimming pared 2 bases from V and 4 bases from J, leaving 8 bases between. Germline values: CDR1 MGHDK, CDR2 SYGVNS. CDR3 region: CASSELAPTGELFF. The CDR3 coding sequence is TGTGCCAGCAGTGAACTAGCCCCCACCGGGGAGCTGTTTTTT. Filled out from reference TRBV25-1 and TRBJ2-2, the complete variable domain reads EADIYQTPRYLVIGTGKKITLECSQTMGHDKMYWYQQDPGMELHLIHYSYGVNSTEKGDLSSESTVSRIRTEHFPLTLESARPSHTSQYLCASSELAPTGELFFGEGSRLTVL.

This clonotype was recorded at least ten times. The genes are TRBV28 and TRBJ2-3; 10 nucleotides line up with TRBD1. The V gene's germline CDR1 is MDHEN and CDR2 SYDVKM. CDR3 length: 14 amino acids. V lost 4 bases and J lost 7; bases outside the gene matches: 5. This CDR3 reads CASSSRDRGHTQYF. The CDR3 DNA reads TGTGCCAGCAGTTCCCGGGACAGGGGTCATACGCAGTATTTT.

As regards this clonotype: A read error may explain this, as a much larger clone is one base away. As DNA, the CDR3 is TGTACCAGCAGTATCCGGGGCGAGACCCAGTACTTC. This sequence encodes CTSSIRGETQYF. The gene calls are TRBV6-6 and TRBJ2-5; either TRBD1 or TRBD2 may fit D (5 bases each). The CDR3 contains 12 residues. From germline, CDR1 is MNHNY and CDR2 SVGAGI (reference sequence).

This clonotype was counted a few times. The CDR3 DNA reads as TGTGCCTGGAGTGTACCGGGCCTATCCTCCTACGAGCAGTACTTC. It specifies CAWSVPGLSSYEQYF. The rearrangement uses TRBV30 and TRBJ2-7, with no clear D. The V end was cut by 0 bases, the J end by 0 bases, with 12 bases between. This CDR3 spans 15 amino acids. Germline lookup yields CDR1 GTSNPN and CDR2 SVGIG (reference sequence).

At least ten counts were recorded for this clonotype. The J gene is TRBJ1-6, the V gene TRBV5-1; weak D call: TRBD1 (5 bases). Trimming removed 3 bases at V and 3 bases at J, with 13 bases between. CDR3 length: 16 residues. Germline-derived CDR1 and CDR2 are SGHRS and YFSETQ. The CDR3 reads CASSSQGRNYNSPLHF. The CDR3 DNA reads TGCGCCAGCAGCTCTCAGGGCAGGAACTATAATTCACCCCTCCACTTT.

This clonotype was seen many times. The chain uses TRBV29-1 and TRBJ1-1; D remains unclear. The V gene's germline CDR1 is SQVTM and CDR2 ANQGSEA. With 0 bases removed from V and 5 bases from J, the gap between germline ends came to 16 bases. CDR3 length: 15 residues. The CDR3, as DNA: TGCAGCGTTGAAGATACCCGGGAAGGGAAGACTGAAGCTTTCTTT. Its protein is CSVEDTREGKTEAFF.

This clonotype showed up many times. The rearrangement links TRBV19 to TRBJ1-6; D is uncertain. Germline-derived CDR1 and CDR2 are LNHDA and SQIVND (reference sequence). The V end lost 5 bases, the J end lost 9 bases, and 17 bases lay between the germline ends. The CDR3 extends over 15 amino acids. CDR3 nucleotide sequence: TGTGCCAGTAGTCGCGGCCCCGGCCCTATTTCACCCCTCCACTTT. Translated: CASSRGPGPISPLHF.

In DNA, the CDR3 is TGTGCCAGCAGCTACAGGGTTTTAAGTGGCTACACCTTC. This sequence encodes CASSYRVLSGYTF. This sequence joins TRBV7-2 and TRBJ1-2, with D possibly being TRBD1 (6 bases). Germline V gene lookup returns CDR1 SGHTA and CDR2 FQGNSA. There are 13 residues in the CDR3. Trimming stripped 4 bases from V and 7 bases from J, with 13 bases between.

The genes are TRBV3-1 and TRBJ2-7; D is undetermined. The CDR3 consists of 14 residues. V was shortened by 4 bases and J by 3 bases, with 13 bases between the two germline ends. The germline CDR1 and CDR2 sequences are LGHDT and YNNKEL (reference sequence). Here the CDR3 DNA reads TGTGCCAGCAGCCTTGGACCGGGCGACTACGAGCAGTACGTC. Amino acid sequence: CASSLGPGDYEQYV.

On this clonotype itself: The junction and the germline gene differ at one end; a read error may be behind it. The chain carries TRBV5-1 and TRBJ2-1, with TRBD2 identical over 8 bases. The CDR3 runs 16 residues. Germline CDR1 reads SGHRS; CDR2 reads YFSETQ. The CDR3 loop is CTSSSGGGRTYNAQFF. In DNA form, the CDR3 reads TGCACCAGCAGCTCAGGCGGGGGGCGGACCTACAATGCGCAGTTCTTC. Complete variable domain (other parts from reference TRBV5-1 and TRBJ2-1): KAGVTQTPRYLIKTRGQQVTLSCSPISGHRSVSWYQQTPGQGLQFLFEYFSETQRNKGNFPGRFSGRQFSNSRSEMNVSTLELGDSALYLCTSSSGGGRTYNAQFFGPGTRLTVL.

In this sample, this clonotype turned up many times. V usage is TRBV5-6 and J usage is TRBJ2-7; 13 nucleotides agree with TRBD2. CDR1 SGHDT and CDR2 YYEEEE come from the germline V gene. With 3 bases clipped from V and 3 bases from J, the junction kept 3 bases outside the gene matches. The CDR3 runs 15 residues. CDR3 DNA sequence: TGTGCCAGCAGCTATGGACTAGCGGGGGACTACGAGCAGTACGTC. Translated: CASSYGLAGDYEQYV.

This clonotype came up many times. The gene calls are TRBV10-1 and TRBJ1-2; D might be TRBD1 (6 bases). The ends were cut back, 2 bases at V and 8 bases at J, with 18 bases in the middle. Germline-derived CDR1 and CDR2 are WNHNN and SYGVQD (reference sequence). This CDR3 is built from 15 residues. The CDR3 nucleotides read TGCGCCAGCAGTGAGACCGATACAGGGCCCACGGGCTACACCTTC. Translation gives CASSETDTGPTGYTF.